Sequencing of this T cell receptor (beta chain) was carried out in a study of T cells expressing NK-cell markers. TCRdb processed the 5' RACE reads again and assigns one entry to each CDR3 protein, with no DNA. This sample's clone table lists a few hundred thousand distinct CDR3 sequences. The CDR3 has 13 residues. Germline V gene data show CDR1 as MNHNS and CDR2 as SASEGT. The chain carries TRBV6-1 and TRBJ1-2. Sequencing was performed on blood T cells: a sorted CD56 or NKG2C T cell subset, CD4+ or CD8+ T cells, or bulk PBMC T cells (not recorded which). This receptor was taken from a man aged 18 to 30 in good health. The CDR3: CASSDGRAYGYTF.